This T cell receptor (beta chain) was retrieved from a study of blood T cell repertoires in COVID-19. The overall study: PBMCs, B-cell-depleted T cells, or T cells were the source of the cDNA or gDNA that made up the material.

The V gene end was trimmed by 7 bases and the J gene end by 3 bases; junction bases not matched to a gene: 3. This CDR3 has 13 residues. Germline assignment: CDR1 SQVTM and CDR2 ANQGSEA. Profiled with immunoSEQ multiplex PCR; TCRdb holds only in-frame clones, not every one. In the table there are approximately 170,000 clones, approximately 90% of which are singletons. The clonotype comes from a woman of 80 years or more in a cohort sampled during active or convalescent COVID-19. The sample taken for sequencing was peripheral blood. The chain carries TRBV29-1 and TRBJ1-5; 10 bases match TRBD1. This CDR3 reads CSAGQGNNQPQHF. DNA of the CDR3: TGCAGCGCGGGACAGGGGAACAATCAGCCCCAGCATTTT.